The sequence of this T cell receptor beta chain was determined in a study of shared clonotypes between healthy human individuals. The CDR3 has 14 residues. Germline loops: CDR1 SGHTA, CDR2 FQGTGA. Repertoires were generated with immunoSEQ multiplex PCR, while TCRdb's copy carries only in-frame clones and drops some. The sample contains around 990,000 clones, around 77% of which appear only once. As to this clone: At one boundary the junction diverges from the germline segment, which might be a read error.

This sequence joins TRBV7-3 and TRBJ2-1; 10 bases are shared with TRBD2. The sequencing input was memory CD4+ T cells from PBMCs. Documented subset: CD45RA-negative fraction. The sequence was collected from a man aged 18 to 35 in good health. Some clones in this sample may be carry-over from other donors' samples. Here the CDR3 reads CASSLMGQGSGRVF. In DNA, the CDR3 is TGTGCCAGCAGCTTAATGGGCCAGGGAAGCGGGAGGGTCTTC.